The sequence of this TCR beta chain was determined in a study of T cells in localized non-small cell lung cancer. The assay was immunoSEQ multiplex PCR, and TCRdb's table has in-frame clones only and misses some. This sample has 40,000 or so clones, with roughly four fifths found just once. Notes on the study in general: Detection in adjacent lung was observed for a median about 56 of the top 100 tumor clones. Elevated blood T cell density was associated with longer overall survival. T cell clonality was highest in uninvolved adjacent lung, above tumor.

To note about this clone: No antigen is known for it.

Trimming took 2 bases from V and 4 from J, leaving 8 bases between them. Germline values: CDR1 SGHAT, CDR2 FQNNGV. This CDR3 region has 13 residues. V is TRBV11-2 and J is TRBJ1-1, with a possible D match to TRBD1 (5 bases). The source was peripheral blood, collected before any cancer treatment. The clonotype originates from a male donor older than 55 with stage III squamous cell lung carcinoma. The CDR3 reads CASSLTGGTEAFF. DNA for the CDR3: TGTGCCAGCAGCTTAACGGGGGGCACTGAAGCTTTCTTT.